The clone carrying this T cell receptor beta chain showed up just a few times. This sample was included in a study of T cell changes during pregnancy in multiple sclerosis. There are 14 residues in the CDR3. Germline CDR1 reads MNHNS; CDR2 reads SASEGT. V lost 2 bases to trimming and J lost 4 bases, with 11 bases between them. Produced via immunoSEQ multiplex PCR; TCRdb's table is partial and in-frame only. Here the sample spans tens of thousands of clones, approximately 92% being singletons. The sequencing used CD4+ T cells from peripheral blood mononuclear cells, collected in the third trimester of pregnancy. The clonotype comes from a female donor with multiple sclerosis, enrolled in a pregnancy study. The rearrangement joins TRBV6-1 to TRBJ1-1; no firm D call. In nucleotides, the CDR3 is TGTGCCAGCAGTGAAATTGGACTTATCACTGAAGCTTTCTTT. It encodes CASSEIGLITEAFF.